This is a list of T cell receptor beta chains from one sample in a study of shared clonotypes between healthy human individuals. The protocol was immunoSEQ multiplex PCR, while the TCRdb copy is restricted to in-frame clones and leaves out a portion. Found here are about 600,000 clones, less than 98% of them singletons; the top ten hold 0.045% to 0.06%. The sample taken for sequencing was naive CD4+ T cells sorted from blood. The receptors here all came from a young woman in good health. The CDR3 runs from the conserved cysteine through the conserved F or W. A D gene is named only where the DNA matches it firmly. A clone size is listed for some rows: how often the clone was seen (once, few, many), or a class if it is expanded.

>TRBJ2-7|few|NA|TRBV28
CASSSGFEQYF
TGTGCCAGCAGTTCGGGGTTCGAGCAGTACTTC
>TRBJ2-1|NA|NA|TRBV5-1
CASSLWEEVALGNEQFF
TGCGCCAGCAGCTTATGGGAGGAGGTTGCGCTTGGCAATGAGCAGTTCTTC
>TRBJ1-5|NA|NA|TRBV4-2
CASSQWAGSYSNQPQHF
TGTGCCAGCAGCCAATGGGCAGGGTCATATAGCAATCAGCCCCAGCATTTT
>TRBJ1-2|NA|NA|TRBV30
CAWSIDRANYGYTF
TGTGCCTGGAGTATCGACCGGGCTAACTATGGCTACACCTTC
>TRBJ2-3|NA|NA|TRBV9
CASSASSTDTQYF
TGTGCCAGCAGCGCCTCGAGCACAGATACGCAGTATTTT
>TRBJ2-2|NA|NA|TRBV4-2
CASSQLGESPTGELFF
TGTGCCAGCAGCCAGTTGGGGGAGAGCCCCACCGGGGAGCTGTTTTTT
>TRBJ1-2|NA|NA|TRBV15
CATSRGGTLANYGYTF
TGTGCCACCAGCAGAGGAGGGACCTTAGCTAACTATGGCTACACCTTC
>TRBJ2-7|NA|NA|TRBV29-1
CSVGLGTGFYEQYF
TGCAGCGTCGGTCTGGGGACCGGATTCTACGAGCAGTACTTC
>TRBJ1-1|NA|NA|TRBV18
CASSPWTQELFTEAFF
TGTGCCAGCTCACCGTGGACACAGGAGTTATTCACTGAAGCTTTCTTT
>TRBJ1-1|NA|TRBD1|TRBV11-2
CASSSGQGNTEAFF
TGTGCCAGCAGCTCTGGACAGGGTAACACTGAAGCTTTCTTT
>TRBJ1-1|NA|NA|TRBV28
CASSSPGGVRDTEAFF
TGTGCCAGCAGTTCCCCGGGGGGGGTGAGGGACACTGAAGCTTTCTTT
>TRBJ2-5|NA|NA|TRBV4-1
CASSPGAGEETQYF
TGCGCCAGCAGCCCGGGGGCCGGGGAAGAGACCCAGTACTTC
>TRBJ1-5|NA|NA|TRBV28
CASGGPSNQPQHF
TGTGCCAGCGGGGGCCCTAGCAATCAGCCCCAGCATTTT
>TRBJ1-1|NA|NA|TRBV5-4
CASSLEGRAFF
TGTGCCAGCAGCTTGGAGGGCCGAGCTTTCTTT
>TRBJ1-6|NA|NA|TRBV11-2
CASSFGDSPLHF
TGTGCCAGCAGCTTTGGGGATTCACCCCTCCACTTT
>TRBJ1-5|NA|TRBD1|TRBV23-1
CASSQSSTGGYSNQPQHF
TGCGCCAGCAGTCAATCCTCGACAGGGGGTTATAGCAATCAGCCCCAGCATTTT
>TRBJ2-1|NA|NA|TRBV14
CASSFALGEQFF
TGTGCCAGCAGCTTCGCGTTGGGAGAGCAGTTCTTC
>TRBJ2-7|NA|TRBD2|TRBV28
CASSLSWREGSYEQYF
TGTGCCAGCAGTTTATCTTGGCGGGAGGGCTCCTACGAGCAGTACTTC
>TRBJ1-1|NA|TRBD1|TRBV18
CASSPGTGRGNTEAFF
TGTGCCAGCTCACCTGGGACAGGGCGGGGGAACACTGAAGCTTTCTTT
>TRBJ2-7|NA|TRBD1|TRBV28
CASRPRGGGTGQGEQYF
TGTGCCAGCAGGCCGCGCGGTGGTGGGACAGGGCAAGGCGAGCAGTACTTC
>TRBJ1-5|NA|TRBD1|TRBV28
CASRQGSNQPQHF
TGTGCCAGCAGACAGGGGAGCAATCAGCCCCAGCATTTT
>TRBJ1-5|NA|TRBD1|TRBV28
CASSIARGRNQPQHF
TGTGCCAGCAGTATCGCCAGGGGGCGGAATCAGCCCCAGCATTTT
>TRBJ1-1|NA|NA|TRBV7-2
CASSFSGGGTEAFF
TGTGCCAGCAGCTTTAGTGGAGGGGGCACTGAAGCTTTCTTT
>TRBJ2-3|NA|TRBD1|TRBV28
CASRPQGKTDTQYF
TGTGCCAGCAGGCCACAGGGGAAGACAGATACGCAGTATTTT
>TRBJ2-7|few|TRBD2|TRBV28
CASIPGLAGYEQYF
TGTGCCAGCATCCCGGGACTAGCGGGCTACGAGCAGTACTTC
>TRBJ2-7|NA|TRBD1|TRBV6-6
CASSYPPTGGGHEQYF
TGTGCCAGCAGTTACCCCCCGACAGGGGGAGGCCACGAGCAGTACTTC
>TRBJ1-1|NA|NA|TRBV28
CASSFVPSMNTEAFF
TGTGCCAGCAGTTTTGTGCCCAGCATGAACACTGAAGCTTTCTTT
>TRBJ1-3|NA|NA|TRBV12-5
CASGPPALVNISYSRSGNTIYF
TGTGCTAGTGGGCCCCCCGCTCTCGTGAATATCTCTTATTCTCGCTCTGGAAACACCATATATTTT
>TRBJ1-3|NA|NA|TRBV2
CASRGPSGNTIYF
TGTGCCAGCAGAGGTCCCTCTGGAAACACCATATATTTT
>TRBJ1-1|once|TRBD1|TRBV6-5
CASRPARGGNTEAFF
TGTGCCAGCAGGCCCGCCAGGGGGGGGAACACTGAAGCTTTCTTT
>TRBJ2-7|NA|NA|TRBV6-1
CASSEISGANYEQYF
TGTGCCAGCAGTGAAATTTCGGGAGCTAACTACGAGCAGTACTTC
>TRBJ1-4|once|TRBD1|TRBV5-1
CASSSPGTGSTNEKLFF
TGCGCCAGCAGCTCACCCGGGACAGGTTCAACTAATGAAAAACTGTTTTTT